The present entry profiles one TCR beta chain with its context. This record belongs to a study of blood T cell repertoires in COVID-19. Generated by immunoSEQ multiplex PCR, the TCRdb table keeps only in-frame clones and is missing some. This sample has about 280,000 clones, with approximately 85% found just once. Membership in each cohort depended on participant-reported clinical history. The CDR3 totals 16 residues. J lost 6 bases, V lost 2 bases, and 10 bases had no gene match. CDR1 SGDLS and CDR2 YYNGEE come from the germline V gene. The receptor's source is a woman younger than 45 who had recovered from COVID-19. Sequenced: PBMCs or T cells enriched from blood (not recorded which). V gene TRBV9 combines with J gene TRBJ2-2; 7 bases map to TRBD2. For the CDR3, the DNA is TGTGCCAGCAGCGTCTTTAGGGCTCGGGAGGCCGGGGAGCTGTTTTTT. Protein: CASSVFRAREAGELFF.